Sequencing of this TCR beta chain was carried out in a study of blood T cell repertoires in COVID-19. This study enrolled people aged about 18 to 90 from approximately 24 US geographic areas. Self-reported history from a screening survey and questionnaire set each donor's cohort. As originally analysed: Reference gene primer amplification gave nucleated cell count estimates. This table comes from immunoSEQ multiplex PCR, and its TCRdb copy is limited to in-frame clones, with some not included. V and J calls and clone size are as listed in that table; D and trimming were resolved from the DNA. The sample includes a few hundred thousand clones, around 90% of them seen just once. The sequenced sample was PBMCs or T cells enriched from blood (not recorded which). This sequence originates from a young man with acute COVID-19.

The CDR3 DNA sequence: TGTGCCAGCAGCAACTCGGGGGGGCCCTACAATGAGCAGTTCTTC. Translated, it gives CASSNSGGPYNEQFF. V usage is TRBV7-9 and J usage is TRBJ2-1; TRBD2 aligns across 8 bases. This CDR3 has 15 amino acids. V gave up 5 bases and J gave up 2 bases; unmatched junction bases: 5. Germline-derived CDR1 and CDR2 are SEHNR and FQNEAQ (reference sequence). The full variable domain, completed using reference TRBV7-9 and TRBJ2-1, is DTGVSQNPRHKITKRGQNVTFRCDPISEHNRLYWYRQTLGQGPEFLTYFQNEAQLEKSRLLSDRFSAERPKGSFSTLEIQRTEQGDSAMYLCASSNSGGPYNEQFFGPGTRLTVL.